This T cell receptor beta chain was recovered during a study of T cell changes during pregnancy in multiple sclerosis. This clone came up once. The V gene end was trimmed by 2 bases and the J gene end by 5 bases; junction bases not matched to a gene: 7. CDR3 length: 15 residues. Germline V CDR1 and CDR2: GTSNPN, SVGIG (reference sequence). Clones were read by immunoSEQ multiplex PCR, and TCRdb kept only the in-frame ones, dropping some. The table has more than 70,000 clones, 91% seen once; the top ten hold around 1.8%. This sample comprised peripheral blood, obtained after pregnancy. The sequence derives from a female donor in good health, enrolled as a control in a pregnancy study. This chain uses TRBV30 with TRBJ1-1; TRBD1 aligns across 11 bases. CDR3 in amino acids: CAWSPGTGGGTEAFF. In DNA, the CDR3 is TGTGCCTGGAGTCCCGGGACAGGGGGGGGGACTGAAGCTTTCTTT.